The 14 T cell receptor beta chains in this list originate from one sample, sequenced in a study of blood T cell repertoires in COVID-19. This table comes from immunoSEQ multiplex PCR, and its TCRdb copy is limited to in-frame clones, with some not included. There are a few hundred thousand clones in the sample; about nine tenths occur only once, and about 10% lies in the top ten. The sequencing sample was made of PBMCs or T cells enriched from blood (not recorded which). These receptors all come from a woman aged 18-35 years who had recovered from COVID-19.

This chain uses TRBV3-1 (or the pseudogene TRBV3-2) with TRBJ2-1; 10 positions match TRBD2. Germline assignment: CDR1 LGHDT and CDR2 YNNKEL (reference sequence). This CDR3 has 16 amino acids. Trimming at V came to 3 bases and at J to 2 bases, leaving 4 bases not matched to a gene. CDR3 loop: CASSQGSGRAYNEQFF. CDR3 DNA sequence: TGTGCCAGCAGCCAGGGGAGCGGGAGGGCCTACAATGAGCAGTTCTTC.

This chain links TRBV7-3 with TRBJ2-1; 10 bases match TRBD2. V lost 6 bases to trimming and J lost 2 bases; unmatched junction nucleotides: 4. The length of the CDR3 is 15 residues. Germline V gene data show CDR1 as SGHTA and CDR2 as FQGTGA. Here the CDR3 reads CASSFGLAAYNEQFF. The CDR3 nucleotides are TGTGCCAGCAGTTTTGGACTAGCGGCCTACAATGAGCAGTTCTTC. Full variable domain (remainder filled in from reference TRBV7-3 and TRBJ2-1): GAGVSQTPSNKVTEKGKYVELRCDPISGHTALYWYRQSLGQGPEFLIYFQGTGAADDSGLPNDRFFAVRPEGSVSTLKIQRTERGDSAVYLCASSFGLAAYNEQFFGPGTRLTVL.

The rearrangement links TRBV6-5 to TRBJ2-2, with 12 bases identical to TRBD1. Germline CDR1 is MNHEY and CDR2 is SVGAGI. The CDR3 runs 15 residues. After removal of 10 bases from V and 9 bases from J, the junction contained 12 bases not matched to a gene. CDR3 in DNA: TGTGCCACCAATCCATGGGGGACAGGGGGCCGGGAGCTGTTTTTT. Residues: CATNPWGTGGRELFF.

The CDR3 DNA reads as TGTGCCAGCAGCTTGGGACAGTATAGCAATCAGCCCCAGCATTTT. Translation gives CASSLGQYSNQPQHF. The chain carries TRBV2 and TRBJ1-5, with 7 bases that match TRBD1. The germline V gene encodes CDR1 SNHLY and CDR2 FYNNEI. The CDR3 length is 15 residues. V was clipped by 6 bases and J by 0 bases; unmatched bases: 5.

CDR3 bases: TGTGCCAGCAGCTTAGAGGCAGGGGGAGGCACTGAAGCTTTCTTT. This translates into CASSLEAGGGTEAFF. The genes are TRBV7-2 and TRBJ1-1, with 7 bases lining up with TRBD1. Trimming removed 1 base from V and 4 bases from J; junction bases left unmatched: 6. Germline CDR1 is SGHTA and CDR2 is FQGNSA. The CDR3 contains 15 residues.

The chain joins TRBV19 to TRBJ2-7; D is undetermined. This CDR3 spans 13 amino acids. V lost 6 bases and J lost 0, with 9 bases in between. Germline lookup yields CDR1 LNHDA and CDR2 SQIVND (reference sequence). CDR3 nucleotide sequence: TGTGCCAGTAGCCCTTCGAGCTCCTACGAGCAGTACTTC. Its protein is CASSPSSSYEQYF.

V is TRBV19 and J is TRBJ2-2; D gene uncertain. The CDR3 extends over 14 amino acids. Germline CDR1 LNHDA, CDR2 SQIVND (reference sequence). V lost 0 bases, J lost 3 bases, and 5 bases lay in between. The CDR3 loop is CASSIEEYTGELFF. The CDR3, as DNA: TGTGCCAGTAGTATAGAGGAGTACACCGGGGAGCTGTTTTTT.

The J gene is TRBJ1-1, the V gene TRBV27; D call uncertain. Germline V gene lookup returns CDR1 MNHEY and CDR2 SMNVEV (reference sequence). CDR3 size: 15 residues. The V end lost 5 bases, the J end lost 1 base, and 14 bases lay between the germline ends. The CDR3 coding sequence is TGTGCCAGCAGTCTAGCTTTCGGGCGGAACACTGAAGCTTTCTTT. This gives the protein CASSLAFGRNTEAFF.

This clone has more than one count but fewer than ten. CDR3 amino acids: CASSLHGQNTEAFF. DNA for the CDR3: TGTGCCAGCAGCTTACATGGGCAGAACACTGAAGCTTTCTTT. This sequence joins TRBV7-9 and TRBJ1-1, with unresolved D. V shed 2 bases and J shed 1 base, with 8 bases lying between them. The CDR3 runs 14 residues. The germline gives CDR1 SEHNR, CDR2 FQNEAQ (reference sequence). Complete variable domain (other parts from reference TRBV7-9 and TRBJ1-1): DTGVSQNPRHKITKRGQNVTFRCDPISEHNRLYWYRQTLGQGPEFLTYFQNEAQLEKSRLLSDRFSAERPKGSFSTLEIQRTEQGDSAMYLCASSLHGQNTEAFFGQGTRLTVV.

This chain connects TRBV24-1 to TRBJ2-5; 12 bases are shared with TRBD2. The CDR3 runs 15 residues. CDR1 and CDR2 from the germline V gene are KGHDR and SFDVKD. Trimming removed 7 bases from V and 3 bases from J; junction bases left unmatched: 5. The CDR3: CATSPRLAGEETQYF. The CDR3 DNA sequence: TGTGCCACCAGCCCCCGACTAGCGGGAGAAGAGACCCAGTACTTC.

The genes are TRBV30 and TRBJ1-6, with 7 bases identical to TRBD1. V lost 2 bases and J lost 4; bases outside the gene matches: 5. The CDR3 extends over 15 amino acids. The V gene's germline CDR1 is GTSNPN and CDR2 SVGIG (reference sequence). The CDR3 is CAWSNPGQYNSPLHF. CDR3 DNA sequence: TGTGCCTGGAGTAACCCGGGACAGTATAATTCACCCCTCCACTTT.

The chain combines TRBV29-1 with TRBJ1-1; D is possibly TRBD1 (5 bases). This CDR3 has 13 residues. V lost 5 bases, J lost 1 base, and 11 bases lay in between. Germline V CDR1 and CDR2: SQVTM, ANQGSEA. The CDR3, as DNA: TGCAGCGTTTGGGGGGGATGGAACACTGAAGCTTTCTTT. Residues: CSVWGGWNTEAFF.

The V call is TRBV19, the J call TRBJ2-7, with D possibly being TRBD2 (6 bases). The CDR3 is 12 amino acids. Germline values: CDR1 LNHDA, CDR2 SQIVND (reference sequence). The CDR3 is CATTKTGDEQYF. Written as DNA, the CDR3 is TGTGCAACCACAAAGACGGGGGACGAGCAGTACTTC.

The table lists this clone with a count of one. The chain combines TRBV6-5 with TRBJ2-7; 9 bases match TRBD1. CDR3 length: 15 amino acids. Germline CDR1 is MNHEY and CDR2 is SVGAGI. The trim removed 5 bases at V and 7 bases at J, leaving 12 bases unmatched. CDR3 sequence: CASSLGQGSPLEQYF. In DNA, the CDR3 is TGTGCCAGCAGTCTTGGACAGGGGTCCCCCCTGGAGCAGTACTTC.